This T cell receptor beta chain was identified in a study of cytomegalovirus exposure and HLA in healthy donors. Study results and limitations: A link between a missense DCLRE1C variant and TCR beta V- and J-gene trimming emerged from a later analysis. Usually a TCR sequence was rare, but some public TCRs were found in many donors.

PCR was performed using 60 Vbeta and 13 Jbeta primers. Using immunoSEQ multiplex PCR, the repertoire was profiled, and TCRdb retains in-frame clones only, with some absent. Here the sample spans 95,000 to 110,000 clones, around 82% being singletons. Of note for this clone: Its target is not known.

Between the trimmed V and J ends, which lost 6 bases and 7 bases, there was a span of 13 bases. The germline V gene encodes CDR1 MNHNS and CDR2 SASEGT. This CDR3 has 13 residues. Sequencing was performed on PBMCs. This clonotype was obtained from a woman aged 18-29 years in good health and CMV-seropositive. The gene calls are TRBV6-1 and TRBJ2-1, with D possibly matching TRBD1 (7 bases). The CDR3 is CASREGARNEQFF. CDR3 sequence (DNA): TGTGCCAGCAGGGAGGGGGCGCGGAATGAGCAGTTCTTC.